These 17 T cell receptor beta chains originate from one sample sequenced in a study of response to subunit inactivated influenza vaccine. TCRdb re-called the RT-PCR reads with MiXCR, one entry per CDR3 protein. The sample records approximately 730,000 distinct CDR3 sequences, approximately 14% being singletons. The starting material was PBMCs from blood, obtained 14 to 15 days before vaccination. These receptors were obtained from a man between 50 and 59 years old who received an inactivated influenza vaccine.

This chain connects TRBV2 to TRBJ1-1; D uncertain. CDR3 length: 14 residues. V shed 4 bases and J shed 4 bases, with 13 bases lying between them. Per the germline V gene, CDR1 is SNHLY and CDR2 is FYNNEI. CDR3 coding DNA: TGTGCCAGCAGTGGCGGGATTCGCGCCACTGAAGCTTTCTTT. Its translation is CASSGGIRATEAFF.

This chain joins TRBV7-3 and TRBJ2-3; D is perhaps TRBD1 (6 bases). The germline V gene encodes CDR1 SGHTA and CDR2 FQGTGA. This CDR3 contains 14 residues. V was clipped by 4 bases and J by 4 bases, with 12 bases between them. The CDR3 spells CASSYYRAPDTQYF. The CDR3 coding sequence is TGTGCCAGCAGCTACTACAGGGCTCCAGATACGCAGTATTTT.

V gene TRBV18 combines with J gene TRBJ2-5, with D unresolved. This CDR3 spans 11 amino acids. V lost 2 bases and J 5 bases, leaving 3 bases between the germline ends. CDR1 and CDR2 (germline): KGHSH, LQKENI. CDR3 nucleotides: TGTGCCAGCTCACCAACGGAGACCCAGTACTTC. Translating gives CASSPTETQYF.

The chain recombines TRBV27 with TRBJ2-1; 10 nucleotides align to TRBD1. Losses at the gene ends were 5 bases for V and 4 bases for J; bases not matched to a gene: 14. Germline V gene data show CDR1 as MNHEY and CDR2 as SMNVEV (reference sequence). This CDR3 contains 18 residues. The CDR3 sequence is CASSPEGGTGVWYNEQFF. The CDR3 DNA follows: TGTGCCAGCAGTCCTGAGGGGGGGACAGGGGTTTGGTACAATGAGCAGTTCTTC.

Of note for this clonotype: A much larger clone sits a single nucleotide away, making a read error possible. J is TRBJ1-1 and V is TRBV5-1; 7 bases map to TRBD1. The CDR3 length is 14 residues. From germline, CDR1 is SGHRS and CDR2 YFSETQ. The CDR3 coding sequence is TGCGCCAGCAGCTTGGGGGAGGGGGCAACTGAAGCTCTCTTT. It encodes CASSLGEGATEALF.

A few counts support this clonotype. The rearrangement joins TRBV6-2 or TRBV6-3 to TRBJ2-4, with a weak D call TRBD2 (5 bases). The V end was cut by 0 bases, the J end by 9 bases, with 12 bases between. Germline V lookup: CDR1 MNHEY, CDR2 SVGEGT. The CDR3 has 14 amino acids. Here the CDR3 reads CASSYSTTASIQYF. DNA of the CDR3: TGTGCCAGCAGTTACTCGACTACAGCGAGCATTCAGTACTTC.

The chain links TRBV12-3 or TRBV12-4 to TRBJ2-1, with a weak D call TRBD2 (5 bases). V was trimmed by 0 bases and J by 8 bases, leaving 14 bases between them. The CDR3 extends over 15 amino acids. In nucleotides, the CDR3 is TGTGCCAGCAGTTTAGCGAGGTGGAGGCGCGATGAGCAGTTCTTC. Translated: CASSLARWRRDEQFF.

In DNA form, the CDR3 reads TGCAGTGCCCGGACTAGCGGGAGACTTGGATACAATGAGCAGTTCTTC. This encodes CSARTSGRLGYNEQFF. The chain employs TRBV20-1 and TRBJ2-1; 13 nucleotides align to TRBD2. The CDR3 sequence is 16 residues long. Germline CDR1 and CDR2: DFQATT and SNEGSKA (reference sequence). The V gene end was trimmed by 6 bases and the J gene end by 4 bases; junction bases not matched to a gene: 9.

This clonotype was found many times. The V gene is TRBV7-2, the J gene TRBJ2-7, with D possibly being TRBD1 (5 bases). This CDR3 region has 15 residues. V was clipped by 1 base and J by 3 bases, with 13 bases between them. Germline-derived CDR1 and CDR2 are SGHTA and FQGNSA. The CDR3 loop is CASSLGQGWIYEQYF. The CDR3 coding sequence is TGTGCCAGCAGCTTAGGGCAGGGTTGGATCTACGAGCAGTACTTC.

The chain links TRBV27 to TRBJ1-5; TRBD1 is a possible D gene (6 bases). Germline V lookup: CDR1 MNHEY, CDR2 SMNVEV (reference sequence). Deletions cut 8 bases from V and 2 bases from J, with 13 bases between. The CDR3 has 14 residues. This CDR3 reads CASGGARGNQPQHF. Here the CDR3 DNA reads TGTGCCAGCGGGGGGGCGCGCGGCAATCAGCCCCAGCATTTT.

This clonotype was seen a few times. This sequence joins TRBV12-3 or TRBV12-4 and TRBJ2-2; D is unresolved. The V end lost 2 bases, the J end lost 9 bases, and 13 bases lay between the germline ends. The CDR3 is 14 residues long. The DNA for the CDR3 is TGTGCCAGCAGTTTACCGCGAAGTGGCCGGGAGCTGTTTTTT. Translated, it gives CASSLPRSGRELFF.

This clonotype was recorded at least ten times. V usage is TRBV24-1 and J usage is TRBJ2-5; 8 bases line up with TRBD1. The CDR3 totals 15 residues. V lost 4 bases, J lost 4 bases, and 7 bases stayed unmatched. The V gene's germline CDR1 is KGHDR and CDR2 SFDVKD. The CDR3 bases are TGTGCCACCAGTGACCGACAGGGGTTAGTAGAGACCCAGTACTTC. This encodes CATSDRQGLVETQYF.

The V gene is TRBV7-9, the J gene TRBJ2-3; weak D call: TRBD1 (6 bases). Germline values: CDR1 SEHNR, CDR2 FQNEAQ (reference sequence). This CDR3 has 17 residues. Trimming removed 5 bases at V and 3 bases at J, with 21 bases between. Here the CDR3 DNA reads TGTGCCAGCAGCACAGACCGGACAGCGGTAGGGACAGATACGCAGTATTTT. Translated: CASSTDRTAVGTDTQYF.

This clonotype was observed at least ten times. The V gene is TRBV7-2, the J gene TRBJ2-5, with a tentative D call TRBD2 (6 bases). Trimming left V 5 bases short and J 8 bases short, with 18 bases between. CDR1 and CDR2 (germline): SGHTA, FQGNSA. This CDR3 region has 14 residues. The CDR3 nucleotides are TGTGCCAGCAGCCCCGGGGGAGCCAAGAGAACCCAGTACTTC. Its protein is CASSPGGAKRTQYF.

V usage is TRBV10-3 and J usage is TRBJ1-5; D is uncertain. In germline, CDR1 is ENHRY, CDR2 SYGVKD. The V gene lost 2 bases and the J gene lost 10 bases, with 9 bases spanning the gap. This CDR3 contains 12 residues. The CDR3 coding sequence is TGTGCCATCAGTGAGGCTTTGGGACCCCAGCATTTT. Protein product: CAISEALGPQHF.

The chain is built from TRBV29-1 and TRBJ2-1, with TRBD2 as a possible D gene (7 bases). This CDR3 spans 15 amino acids. With 6 bases removed from V and 4 bases from J, the gap between germline ends came to 19 bases. Germline-derived CDR1 and CDR2 are SQVTM and ANQGSEA. The CDR3 DNA reads TGCAGCGTCGTGTCCGCGGGGGCCGGTTACAATGAGCAGTTCTTC. Amino acid sequence: CSVVSAGAGYNEQFF.

This clonotype has more than one count but fewer than ten. This chain links TRBV7-2 with TRBJ2-2, with D tentatively TRBD2 (6 bases). This CDR3 region has 14 residues. The germline V gene encodes CDR1 SGHTA and CDR2 FQGNSA. Between the trimmed V and J ends, which lost 4 bases and 6 bases, there was a span of 12 bases. The CDR3 loop is CASSSVGGAGELFF. In DNA, the CDR3 is TGTGCCAGCAGCTCCGTGGGGGGAGCCGGGGAGCTGTTTTTT.